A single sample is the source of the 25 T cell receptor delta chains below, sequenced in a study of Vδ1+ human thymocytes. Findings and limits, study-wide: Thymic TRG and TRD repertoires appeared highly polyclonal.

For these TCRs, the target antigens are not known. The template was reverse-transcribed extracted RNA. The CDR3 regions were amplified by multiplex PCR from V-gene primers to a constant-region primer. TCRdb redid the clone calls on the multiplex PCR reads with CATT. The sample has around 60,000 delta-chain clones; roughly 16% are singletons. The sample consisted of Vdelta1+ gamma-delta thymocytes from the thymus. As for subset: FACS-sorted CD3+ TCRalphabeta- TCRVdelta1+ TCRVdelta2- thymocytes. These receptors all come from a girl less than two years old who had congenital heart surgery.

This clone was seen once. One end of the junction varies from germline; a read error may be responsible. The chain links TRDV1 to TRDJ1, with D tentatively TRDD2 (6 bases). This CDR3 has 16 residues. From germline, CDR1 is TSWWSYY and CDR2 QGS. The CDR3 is CALGEVPNPSTSKLTF. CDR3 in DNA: TGTGCTCTTGGGGAAGTTCCTAACCCCTCTACTAGTAAACTCACCTTT.

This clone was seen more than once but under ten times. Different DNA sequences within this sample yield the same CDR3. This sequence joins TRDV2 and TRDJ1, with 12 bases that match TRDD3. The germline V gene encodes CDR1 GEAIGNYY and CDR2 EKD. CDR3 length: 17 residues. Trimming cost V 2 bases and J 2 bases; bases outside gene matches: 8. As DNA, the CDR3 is TGTGCCTGTGACAACTCACTGGGGGATACAGGAACCGATAAACTCATCTTT. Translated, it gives CACDNSLGDTGTDKLIF.

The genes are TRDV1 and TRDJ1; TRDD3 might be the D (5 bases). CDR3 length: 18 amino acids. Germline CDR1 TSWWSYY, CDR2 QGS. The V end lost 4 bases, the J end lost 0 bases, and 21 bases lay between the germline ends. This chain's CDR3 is CALGGTTGGVKDTDKLIF. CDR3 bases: TGTGCTCTTGGGGGAACTACTGGTGGGGTCAAGGACACCGATAAACTCATCTTT.

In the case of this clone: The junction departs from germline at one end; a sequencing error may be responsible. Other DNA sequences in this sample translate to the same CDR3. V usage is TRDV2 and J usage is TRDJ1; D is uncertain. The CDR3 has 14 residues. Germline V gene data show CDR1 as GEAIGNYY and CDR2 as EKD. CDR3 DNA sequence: TGCGCCTGTGACACGGGTGCGTGGTGGAACAAACTCATCTTT. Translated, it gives CACDTGAWWNKLIF.

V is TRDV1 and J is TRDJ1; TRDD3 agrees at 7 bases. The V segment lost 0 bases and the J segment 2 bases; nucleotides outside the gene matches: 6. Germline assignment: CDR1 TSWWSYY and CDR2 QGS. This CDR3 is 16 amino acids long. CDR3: CALGELWGTGTDKLIF. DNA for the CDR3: TGTGCTCTTGGGGAACTATGGGGGACTGGTACCGATAAACTCATCTTT.

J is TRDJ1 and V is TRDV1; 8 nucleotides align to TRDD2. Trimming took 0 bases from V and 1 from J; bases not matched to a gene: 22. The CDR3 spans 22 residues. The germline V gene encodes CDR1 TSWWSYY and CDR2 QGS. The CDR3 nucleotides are TGTGCTCTTGGGGAACTAGATGATCGTCTGACCTTCCTATGGTATACCACCGATAAACTCATCTTT. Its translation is CALGELDDRLTFLWYTTDKLIF.

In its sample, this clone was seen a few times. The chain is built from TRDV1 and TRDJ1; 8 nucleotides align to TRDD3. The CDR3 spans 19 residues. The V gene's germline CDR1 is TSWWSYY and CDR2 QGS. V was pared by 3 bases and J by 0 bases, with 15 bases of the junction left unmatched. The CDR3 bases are TGTGCTCTTGGGGACACTTATACTGGGGGCCTGAAGTACACCGATAAACTCATCTTT. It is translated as CALGDTYTGGLKYTDKLIF.

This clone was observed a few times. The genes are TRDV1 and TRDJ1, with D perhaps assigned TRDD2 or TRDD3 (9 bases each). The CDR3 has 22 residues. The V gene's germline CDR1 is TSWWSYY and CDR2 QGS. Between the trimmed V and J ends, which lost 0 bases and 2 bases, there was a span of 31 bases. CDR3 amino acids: CALGELWPSYVLGEMETDKLIF. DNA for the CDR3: TGTGCTCTTGGGGAACTGTGGCCTTCCTACGTACTGGGGGAAATGGAGACCGATAAACTCATCTTT.

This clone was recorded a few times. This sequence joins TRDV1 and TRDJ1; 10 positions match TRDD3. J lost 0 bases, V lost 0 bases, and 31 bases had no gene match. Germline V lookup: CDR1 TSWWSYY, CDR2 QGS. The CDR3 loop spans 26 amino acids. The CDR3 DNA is TGTGCTCTTGGGGAACTGCGACGGCTTCCTTCCTTGAGGACTGGGGGATCCAAATTCTACACCGATAAACTCATCTTT. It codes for CALGELRRLPSLRTGGSKFYTDKLIF.

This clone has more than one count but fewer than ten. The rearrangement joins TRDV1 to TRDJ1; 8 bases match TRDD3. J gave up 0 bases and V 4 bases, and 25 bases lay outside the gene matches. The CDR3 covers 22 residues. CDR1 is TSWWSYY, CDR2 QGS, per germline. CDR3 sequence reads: CALGASGLDRTGDTQHTDKLIF. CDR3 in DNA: TGTGCTCTTGGGGCATCCGGCCTGGATCGTACTGGGGATACCCAACACACCGATAAACTCATCTTT.

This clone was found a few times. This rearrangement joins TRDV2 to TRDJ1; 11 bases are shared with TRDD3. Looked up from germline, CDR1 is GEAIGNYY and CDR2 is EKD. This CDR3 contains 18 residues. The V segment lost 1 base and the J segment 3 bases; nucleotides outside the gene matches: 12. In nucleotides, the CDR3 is TGTGCCTGTGACACGAAAGTACTGGGGGATAGGAAATCCGATAAACTCATCTTT. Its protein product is CACDTKVLGDRKSDKLIF.

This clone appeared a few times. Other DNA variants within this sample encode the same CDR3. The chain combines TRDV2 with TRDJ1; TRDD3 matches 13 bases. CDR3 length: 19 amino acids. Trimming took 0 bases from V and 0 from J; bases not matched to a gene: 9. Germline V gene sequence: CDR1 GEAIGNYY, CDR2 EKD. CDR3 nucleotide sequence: TGTGCCTGTGACACCCTAGTACTGGGGGATACGCGGCACACCGATAAACTCATCTTT. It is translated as CACDTLVLGDTRHTDKLIF.

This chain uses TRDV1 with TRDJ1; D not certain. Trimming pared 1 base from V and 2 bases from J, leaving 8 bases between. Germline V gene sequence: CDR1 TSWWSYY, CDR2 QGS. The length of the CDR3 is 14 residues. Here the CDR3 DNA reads TGTGCTCTTGGGGAACGGGCTTCGACCGATAAACTCATCTTT. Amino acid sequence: CALGERASTDKLIF.

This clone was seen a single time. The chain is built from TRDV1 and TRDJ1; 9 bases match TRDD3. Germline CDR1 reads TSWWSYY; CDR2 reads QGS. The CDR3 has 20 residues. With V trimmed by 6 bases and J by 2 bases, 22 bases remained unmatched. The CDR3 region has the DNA TGTGCTCTTGGCTCAATAAGGGCAGGGGGGATACCGGTTAAAACCGATAAACTCATCTTT. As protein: CALGSIRAGGIPVKTDKLIF.

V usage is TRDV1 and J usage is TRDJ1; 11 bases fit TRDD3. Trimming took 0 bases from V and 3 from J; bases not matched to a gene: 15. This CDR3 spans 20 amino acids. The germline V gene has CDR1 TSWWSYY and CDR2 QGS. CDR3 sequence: CALGELPPVLGDSRSDKLIF. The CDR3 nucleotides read TGTGCTCTTGGGGAACTCCCTCCGGTACTGGGGGATAGTCGGTCCGATAAACTCATCTTT.

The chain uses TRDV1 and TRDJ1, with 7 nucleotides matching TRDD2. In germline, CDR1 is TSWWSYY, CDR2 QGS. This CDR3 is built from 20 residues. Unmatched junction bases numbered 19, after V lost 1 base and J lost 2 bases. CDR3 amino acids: CALGEQFLRRLDVGTDKLIF. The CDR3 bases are TGTGCTCTTGGGGAACAATTCCTACGGCGGCTGGATGTGGGAACCGATAAACTCATCTTT.

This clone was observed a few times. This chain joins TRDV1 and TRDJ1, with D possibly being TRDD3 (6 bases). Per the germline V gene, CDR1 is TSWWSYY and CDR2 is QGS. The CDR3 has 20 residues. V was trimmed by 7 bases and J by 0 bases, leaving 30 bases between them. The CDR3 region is CALALPAKLGVLIDTDKLIF. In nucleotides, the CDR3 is TGTGCTCTTGCACTTCCCGCCAAACTGGGAGTACTGATAGACACCGATAAACTCATCTTT.

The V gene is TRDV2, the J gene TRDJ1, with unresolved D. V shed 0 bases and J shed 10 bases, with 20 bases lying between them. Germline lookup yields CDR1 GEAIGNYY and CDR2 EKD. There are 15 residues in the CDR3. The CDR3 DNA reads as TGTGCCTGTGACACCGTACTAGTGGCGAGCTTGGGACTCATCTTT. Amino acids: CACDTVLVASLGLIF.

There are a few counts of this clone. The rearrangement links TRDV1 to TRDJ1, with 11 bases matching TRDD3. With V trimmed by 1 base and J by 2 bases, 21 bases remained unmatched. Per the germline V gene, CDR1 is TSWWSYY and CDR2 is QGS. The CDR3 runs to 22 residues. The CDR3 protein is CALGEHTPGNWGIIPETDKLIF. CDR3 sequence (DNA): TGTGCTCTTGGGGAACACACCCCTGGTAACTGGGGGATAATCCCTGAGACCGATAAACTCATCTTT.

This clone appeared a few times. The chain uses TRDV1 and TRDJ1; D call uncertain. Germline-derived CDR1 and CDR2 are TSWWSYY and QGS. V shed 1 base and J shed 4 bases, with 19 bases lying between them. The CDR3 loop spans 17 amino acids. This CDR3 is CALGEQTSPNFSDKLIF. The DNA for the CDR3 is TGTGCTCTTGGGGAACAGACCTCCCCCAATTTCAGCGATAAACTCATCTTT.

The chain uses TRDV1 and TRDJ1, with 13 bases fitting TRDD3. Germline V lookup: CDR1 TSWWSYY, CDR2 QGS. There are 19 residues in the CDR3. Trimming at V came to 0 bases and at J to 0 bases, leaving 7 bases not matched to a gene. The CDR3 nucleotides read TGTGCTCTTGGGGAACTAGTTAACTGGGGGATACGCAACACCGATAAACTCATCTTT. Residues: CALGELVNWGIRNTDKLIF.

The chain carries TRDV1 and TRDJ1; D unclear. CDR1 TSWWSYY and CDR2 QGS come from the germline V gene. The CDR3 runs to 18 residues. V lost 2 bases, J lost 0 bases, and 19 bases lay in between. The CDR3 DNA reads TGTGCTCTTGGGGAAGGTTTCCGCTCTCGAGGATACACCGATAAACTCATCTTT. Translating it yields CALGEGFRSRGYTDKLIF.

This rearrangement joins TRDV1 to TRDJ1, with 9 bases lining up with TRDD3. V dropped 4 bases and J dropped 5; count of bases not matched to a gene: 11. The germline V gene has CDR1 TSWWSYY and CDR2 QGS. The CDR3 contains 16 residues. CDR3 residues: CALGAYWGYERDKLIF. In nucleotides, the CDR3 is TGTGCTCTTGGGGCCTACTGGGGATACGAGAGAGATAAACTCATCTTT.

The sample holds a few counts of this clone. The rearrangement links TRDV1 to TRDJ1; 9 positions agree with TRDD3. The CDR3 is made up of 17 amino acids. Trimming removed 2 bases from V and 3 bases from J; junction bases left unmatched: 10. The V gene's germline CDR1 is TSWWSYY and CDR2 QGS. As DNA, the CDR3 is TGTGCTCTTGGGGAAGCGTTGCTGGGGGATGGTTCCGATAAACTCATCTTT. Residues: CALGEALLGDGSDKLIF.

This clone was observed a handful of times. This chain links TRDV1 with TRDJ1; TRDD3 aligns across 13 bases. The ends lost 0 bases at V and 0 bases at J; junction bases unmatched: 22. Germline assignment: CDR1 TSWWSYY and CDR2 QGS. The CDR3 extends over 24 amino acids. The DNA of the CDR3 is TGTGCTCTTGGGGAACTGCTCCCACGGGCGGAGAACTGGGGGATACGTTTGTACACCGATAAACTCATCTTT. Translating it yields CALGELLPRAENWGIRLYTDKLIF.